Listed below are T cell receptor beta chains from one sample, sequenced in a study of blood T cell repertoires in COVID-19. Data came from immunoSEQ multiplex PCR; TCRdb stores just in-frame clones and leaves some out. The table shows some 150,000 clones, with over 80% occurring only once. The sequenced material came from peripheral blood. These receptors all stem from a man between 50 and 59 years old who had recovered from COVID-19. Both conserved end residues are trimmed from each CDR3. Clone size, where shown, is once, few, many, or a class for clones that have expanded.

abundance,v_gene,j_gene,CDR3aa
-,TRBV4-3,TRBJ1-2,ASSHGTGNGYT
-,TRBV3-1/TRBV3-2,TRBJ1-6,ASSPAPRNSPLH
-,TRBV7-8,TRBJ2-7,ASSSRDRAPLEQY
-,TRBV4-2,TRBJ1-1,ASSQGSGAEAF
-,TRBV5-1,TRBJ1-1,ATKGLSNTEAF
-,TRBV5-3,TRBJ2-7,ARSETGTGDIEQY
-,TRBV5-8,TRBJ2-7,ASSSGTFSYEQY
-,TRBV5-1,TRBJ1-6,ASSTRQGSNSPLH
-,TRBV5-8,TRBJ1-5,ASSLEGREDQPQH
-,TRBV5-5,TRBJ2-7,ASSLGLGQGLYEQY
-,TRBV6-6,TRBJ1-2,ASSYSQVNYGYT
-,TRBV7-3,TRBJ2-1,ASSLNSGDNEQF
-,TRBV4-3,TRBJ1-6,ASSQGGSYNSPLH
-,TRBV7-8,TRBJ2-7,ASSSMDRGTYEQY
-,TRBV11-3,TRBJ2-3,ASTLRGGPDTQY
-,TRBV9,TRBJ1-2,ASSPGDSPYGYT
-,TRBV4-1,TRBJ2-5,ASSQVGGGGGQETQY
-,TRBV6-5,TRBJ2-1,ASMEGPSSYNEQF
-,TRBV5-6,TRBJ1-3,ASSLVVFGQGSSGNTIY
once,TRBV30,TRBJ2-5,AWSKLIQETQY
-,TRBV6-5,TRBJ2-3,ASSFQADTQY
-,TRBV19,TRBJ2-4,ASSIGGGANIQY
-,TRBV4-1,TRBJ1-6,ASSTQGPMDNSPLH
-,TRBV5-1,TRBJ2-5,ASSLGGGRVGSLGTQY
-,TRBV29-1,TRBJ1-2,SVEGTGKNYGYT
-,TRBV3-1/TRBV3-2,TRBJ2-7,ASSQGWGQGGEQY
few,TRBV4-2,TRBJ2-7,ASSYTGVEGEQY
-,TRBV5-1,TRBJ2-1,ASSRDRGDEQF